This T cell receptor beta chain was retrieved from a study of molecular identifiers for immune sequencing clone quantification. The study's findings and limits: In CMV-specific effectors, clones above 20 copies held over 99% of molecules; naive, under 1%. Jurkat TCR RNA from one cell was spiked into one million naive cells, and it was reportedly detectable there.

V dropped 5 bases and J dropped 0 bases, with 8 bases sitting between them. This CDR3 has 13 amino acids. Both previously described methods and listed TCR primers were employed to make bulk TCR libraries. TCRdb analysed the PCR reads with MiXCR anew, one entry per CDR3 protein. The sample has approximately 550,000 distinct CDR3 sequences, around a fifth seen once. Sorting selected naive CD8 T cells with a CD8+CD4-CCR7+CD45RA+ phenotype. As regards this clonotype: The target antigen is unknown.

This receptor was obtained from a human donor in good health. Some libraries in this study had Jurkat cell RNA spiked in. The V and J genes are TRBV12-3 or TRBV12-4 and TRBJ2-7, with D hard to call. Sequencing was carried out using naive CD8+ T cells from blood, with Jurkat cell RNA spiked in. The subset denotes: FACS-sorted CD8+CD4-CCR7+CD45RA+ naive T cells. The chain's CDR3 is CASSPYLSYEQYF. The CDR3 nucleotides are TGTGCCAGCAGTCCGTACCTCTCCTACGAGCAGTACTTC.